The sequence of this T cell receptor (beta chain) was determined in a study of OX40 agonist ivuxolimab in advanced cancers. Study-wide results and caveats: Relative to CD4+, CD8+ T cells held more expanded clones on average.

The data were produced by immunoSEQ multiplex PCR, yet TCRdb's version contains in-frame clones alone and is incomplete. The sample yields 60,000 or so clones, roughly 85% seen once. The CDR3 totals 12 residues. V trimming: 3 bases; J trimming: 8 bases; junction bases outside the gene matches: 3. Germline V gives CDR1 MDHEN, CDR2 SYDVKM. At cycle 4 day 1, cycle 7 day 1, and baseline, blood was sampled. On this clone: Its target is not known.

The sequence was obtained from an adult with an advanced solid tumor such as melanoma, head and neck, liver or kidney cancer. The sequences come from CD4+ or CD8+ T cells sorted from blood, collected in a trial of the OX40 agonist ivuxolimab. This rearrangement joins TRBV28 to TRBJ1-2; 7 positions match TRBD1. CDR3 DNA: TGTGCCAGCAGTTTGTACAGGGGAGGCTACACCTTC. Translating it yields CASSLYRGGYTF.